This entry lists 16 T cell receptor beta chains sequenced from one sample in a study of OX40 agonist ivuxolimab in advanced cancers. The data were produced by immunoSEQ multiplex PCR, yet TCRdb's version contains in-frame clones alone and is incomplete. This sample has more than 50,000 clones, with 85% found just once. The source material was CD4+ or CD8+ T cells sorted from blood, sampled in a trial of the OX40 agonist ivuxolimab. The receptors stem from an adult with an advanced solid tumor such as melanoma, head and neck, liver or kidney cancer.

This chain joins TRBV10-3 and TRBJ1-1, with D unclear. The ends were cut back, 6 bases at V and 5 bases at J, with 16 bases in the middle. CDR1 is ENHRY and CDR2 is SYGVKD in the germline V gene. The CDR3 totals 14 residues. Written as DNA, the CDR3 is TGTGCCATCAGGAACAGAGTTTCGGGTACTGAAGCTTTCTTT. It translates to CAIRNRVSGTEAFF.

The rearrangement links TRBV28 to TRBJ1-6; D perhaps matches TRBD1 (5 bases). This CDR3 region has 19 residues. V lost 5 bases and J 0 bases, leaving 20 bases between the germline ends. The V gene's germline CDR1 is MDHEN and CDR2 SYDVKM. The CDR3 reads CASSLHQERDSSYNSPLHF. CDR3 coding DNA: TGTGCCAGCAGTCTCCACCAGGAACGTGACAGCTCCTATAATTCACCCCTCCACTTT.

The J gene is TRBJ2-1, the V gene TRBV5-4; 7 bases agree with TRBD1. The CDR3 has 15 amino acids. Losses at the gene ends were 3 bases for V and 1 base for J; bases not matched to a gene: 4. CDR1 and CDR2 (germline): SGHNT, YYREEE (reference sequence). The CDR3 nucleotides read TGTGCCAGCAGCTCACAGGGGTATTCCTACAATGAGCAGTTCTTC. This gives the protein CASSSQGYSYNEQFF.

The chain employs TRBV5-1 and TRBJ1-5; D is unresolved. Germline values: CDR1 SGHRS, CDR2 YFSETQ. Trimming removed 0 bases from V and 0 bases from J, with 13 bases in between. The length of the CDR3 is 17 residues. The CDR3 loop reads CASSLDGSASSNQPQHF. The CDR3 DNA is TGCGCCAGCAGCTTGGACGGGTCAGCCAGTAGCAATCAGCCCCAGCATTTT.

The CDR3 region is CASSYSLGAEQYF. In nucleotides, the CDR3 is TGTGCCAGCAGTTACTCTCTTGGGGCGGAGCAGTACTTC. V gene TRBV6-5 combines with J gene TRBJ2-7; a weak D match, TRBD1 (5 bases). V lost 0 bases and J 7 bases, leaving 10 bases between the germline ends. In germline, CDR1 is MNHEY, CDR2 SVGAGI. CDR3 length: 13 residues.

The table lists this clone with a count of one. This sequence joins TRBV5-6 and TRBJ2-7, with D perhaps TRBD1 (5 bases). Germline-derived CDR1 and CDR2 are SGHDT and YYEEEE. This CDR3 has 13 amino acids. V gave up 2 bases and J gave up 5 bases, with 11 bases separating them. For the CDR3, the DNA is TGTGCCAGCAGCTTTCAGGGCTGGAACGAGCAGTACTTC. It is translated as CASSFQGWNEQYF.

The chain carries TRBV18 and TRBJ2-7; 7 nucleotides line up with TRBD1. The CDR3 length is 14 residues. Germline-derived CDR1 and CDR2 are KGHSH and LQKENI. The V gene end was trimmed by 3 bases and the J gene end by 7 bases; junction bases not matched to a gene: 9. The CDR3 here is CASSPRTGVREQYF. Written as DNA, the CDR3 is TGTGCCAGCTCACCCCGGACAGGCGTGAGGGAGCAGTACTTC. Looking up the rest from reference TRBV18 and TRBJ2-7 gives the full variable domain: NAGVMQNPRHLVRRRGQEARLRCSPMKGHSHVYWYRQLPEEGLKFMVYLQKENIIDESGMPKERFSAEFPKEGPSILRIQQVVRGDSAAYFCASSPRTGVREQYFGPGTRLTVT.

The V and J genes are TRBV25-1 and TRBJ1-2, with D maybe TRBD1 (6 bases). Germline V CDR1 and CDR2: MGHDK, SYGVNS. The V and J ends lost 6 bases and 4 bases respectively, with 15 bases between them. The CDR3 is 14 amino acids. The CDR3 DNA reads as TGTGCCAGCAGGAACGACAGGAGCGCCTATGGCTACACCTTC. Translation gives CASRNDRSAYGYTF.

This chain joins TRBV27 and TRBJ2-5; weak D call: TRBD2 (5 bases). V was trimmed by 5 bases and J by 5 bases, leaving 12 bases between them. Germline CDR1 and CDR2: MNHEY and SMNVEV (reference sequence). The CDR3 spans 13 residues. As DNA, the CDR3 is TGTGCCAGCAGTGGGAGCAGGCAGGAGACCCAGTACTTC. Its protein is CASSGSRQETQYF.

The CDR3 DNA reads as TGTGCCAGCAGCCGTACGGGGGAGACCCAGTACTTC. This codes for CASSRTGETQYF. The rearrangement uses TRBV11-3 and TRBJ2-5; D is possibly TRBD2 (5 bases). The V gene lost 5 bases and the J gene lost 5 bases, with 9 bases spanning the gap. The CDR3 sequence is 12 residues long. CDR1 is SGHNT, CDR2 YENEEA, per germline.

This clone was recorded once. J is TRBJ2-7 and V is TRBV6-5; D call uncertain. This CDR3 has 13 residues. The V gene's germline CDR1 is MNHEY and CDR2 SVGAGI. V shed 7 bases and J shed 0 bases, with 10 bases lying between them. The CDR3 region is CASTRASSYEQYF. The CDR3 coding sequence is TGTGCCAGCACCCGGGCTAGCTCCTACGAGCAGTACTTC.

The chain carries TRBV9 and TRBJ1-3; D unresolved. CDR1 is SGDLS, CDR2 YYNGEE, per germline. Trimming left V 0 bases short and J 4 bases short, with 8 bases between. The CDR3 consists of 14 residues. CDR3 bases: TGTGCCAGCAGCGTAGCGGGGTGGGGAAACACCATATATTTT. Protein sequence: CASSVAGWGNTIYF.

The chain recombines TRBV7-8 with TRBJ2-5, with D possibly TRBD2 on 7 matching bases. CDR1 SGHVS and CDR2 FQNEAQ come from the germline V gene. The CDR3 is 15 residues long. Deletions cut 2 bases from V and 4 bases from J, with 14 bases between. The chain's CDR3 is CASSLTGGALETQYF. DNA of the CDR3: TGTGCCAGCAGCTTAACGGGGGGCGCGTTAGAGACCCAGTACTTC.

This rearrangement joins TRBV5-4 to TRBJ1-1; D is unclear. CDR3 length: 11 amino acids. CDR1 SGHNT and CDR2 YYREEE come from the germline V gene (reference sequence). V was clipped by 2 bases and J by 7 bases, with 6 bases between them. The DNA of the CDR3 is TGTGCCAGCAGCTTCAAGAGTGAAGCTTTCTTT. This translates into CASSFKSEAFF.

This rearrangement joins TRBV28 to TRBJ1-4; a possible D gene is TRBD1 (6 bases). V was pared by 5 bases and J by 4 bases, with 11 bases between. This CDR3 spans 14 amino acids. Germline V gene data show CDR1 as MDHEN and CDR2 as SYDVKM. CDR3 loop: CASSQQGFNEKLFF. CDR3 coding DNA: TGTGCCAGCAGTCAACAGGGTTTTAATGAAAAACTGTTTTTT. The whole variable domain, filled in from reference TRBV28 and TRBJ1-4, reads DVKVTQSSRYLVKRTGEKVFLECVQDMDHENMFWYRQDPGLGLRLIYFSYDVKMKEKGDIPEGYSVSREKKERFSLILESASTNQTSMYLCASSQQGFNEKLFFGSGTQLSVL.

This clone was recorded only once. The chain joins TRBV7-9 to TRBJ2-3; D possibly corresponds to TRBD1 (5 bases). Germline V lookup: CDR1 SEHNR, CDR2 FQNEAQ (reference sequence). The CDR3 length is 15 residues. The V end was cut by 1 base, the J end by 1 base, with 9 bases between. The CDR3 bases are TGTGCCAGCAGCTTAGGGCAGGGCGGCACAGATACGCAGTATTTT. Protein: CASSLGQGGTDTQYF.